Listed below are T cell receptor beta chains from one sample, sequenced in a study of shared clonotypes between healthy human individuals. Repertoires were generated with immunoSEQ multiplex PCR, while TCRdb's copy carries only in-frame clones and drops some. The sample lists 2,500,000 or so clones; approximately 90% were seen once. Sample: naive CD4+ T cells sorted from blood. The receptor source for this set is a man younger than 35 in good health. The CDR3 runs from the conserved cysteine through the conserved F or W. D genes are given only for firm matches. Size is omitted from some rows. Given values are once, few, many or a class for expanded clones.

size: few; D: TRBD1; length: 16; V: TRBV6-5; J: TRBJ2-7; CDR3: CASSYSDRGGGYEQYF; DNA: TGTGCCAGCAGTTACTCAGACAGGGGGGGAGGCTACGAGCAGTACTTC
size: .; D: .; length: 14; V: TRBV6-5; J: TRBJ1-1; CDR3: CASSYHGLSTEAFF; DNA: TGTGCCAGCAGTTACCATGGACTGAGCACTGAAGCTTTCTTT
size: .; D: .; length: 14; V: TRBV28; J: TRBJ1-2; CDR3: CASINRGINYGYTF; DNA: TGTGCCAGCATCAATAGGGGAATTAACTATGGCTACACCTTC
size: .; D: .; length: 14; V: TRBV4-1; J: TRBJ1-3; CDR3: CASSFQGSGNTIYF; DNA: TGCGCCAGCAGCTTCCAGGGTTCTGGAAACACCATATATTTT
size: .; D: .; length: 13; V: TRBV4-3; J: TRBJ1-2; CDR3: CASSPAPNYGYTF; DNA: TGCGCCAGCAGCCCCGCCCCTAACTATGGCTACACCTTC
size: .; D: .; length: 14; V: TRBV18; J: TRBJ2-2; CDR3: CASSPRKGTGELFF; DNA: TGTGCCAGCTCACCACGTAAGGGGACCGGGGAGCTGTTTTTT
size: .; D: .; length: 14; V: TRBV6-5; J: TRBJ2-7; CDR3: CASSYTGGGAEQYF; DNA: TGTGCCAGCAGTTATACCGGAGGGGGTGCGGAGCAGTACTTC
size: .; D: .; length: 13; V: TRBV6-1; J: TRBJ1-6; CDR3: CASSEGVESPLRF; DNA: TGTGCCAGCAGTGAAGGAGTCGAGTCACCCCTCCGCTTT
size: .; D: TRBD1; length: 15; V: TRBV18; J: TRBJ2-1; CDR3: CASSLGQNSYNEQFF; DNA: TGTGCCAGCTCACTGGGACAGAACTCCTACAATGAGCAGTTCTTC
size: .; D: TRBD1; length: 14; V: TRBV29-1; J: TRBJ2-5; CDR3: CSVRMGQGIGTQYF; DNA: TGCAGCGTCCGAATGGGACAGGGGATAGGGACCCAGTACTTC
size: .; D: .; length: 13; V: TRBV7-9; J: TRBJ2-7; CDR3: CASSSGNWYEQYF; DNA: TGTGCCAGCAGCTCAGGGAATTGGTACGAGCAGTACTTC
size: .; D: .; length: 12; V: TRBV13; J: TRBJ2-7; CDR3: CASSHRIYEQYF; DNA: TGTGCCAGCAGCCACAGAATCTACGAGCAGTACTTC
size: .; D: .; length: 15; V: TRBV5-5; J: TRBJ2-1; CDR3: CASSSTGESYNEQFF; DNA: TGTGCCAGCAGCTCCACCGGAGAGTCCTACAATGAGCAGTTCTTC
size: .; D: TRBD1; length: 16; V: TRBV11-2; J: TRBJ2-2; CDR3: CASTQTRGLFDGELFF; DNA: TGTGCCAGCACCCAAACCAGGGGGCTGTTTGACGGGGAGCTGTTTTTT
size: few; D: .; length: 13; V: TRBV25-1; J: TRBJ1-1; CDR3: CASYAGPEAEAFF; DNA: TGTGCCAGCTACGCAGGGCCGGAGGCTGAAGCTTTCTTT
size: .; D: .; length: 14; V: TRBV6-5; J: TRBJ2-5; CDR3: CASSGRAGTETQYF; DNA: TGTGCCAGCAGTGGCAGGGCCGGAACGGAGACCCAGTACTTC
size: .; D: TRBD1; length: 12; V: TRBV5-5; J: TRBJ1-4; CDR3: CASSSSAGTAFF; DNA: TGTGCCAGCAGCTCCTCCGCCGGGACAGCATTTTTT
size: .; D: TRBD2; length: 15; V: TRBV7-8; J: TRBJ2-3; CDR3: CASSLDGRSVDTQYF; DNA: TGTGCCAGCAGCTTAGACGGGAGGAGCGTAGATACGCAGTATTTT
size: once; D: .; length: 13; V: TRBV19; J: TRBJ2-5; CDR3: CASSVALGETQYF; DNA: TGTGCCAGTAGTGTAGCTTTAGGAGAGACCCAGTACTTC
size: .; D: .; length: 16; V: TRBV4-1; J: TRBJ1-2; CDR3: CASSQEYVRPNYGYTF; DNA: TGCGCCAGCAGCCAAGAATATGTCAGACCTAACTATGGCTACACCTTC
size: .; D: TRBD1; length: 14; V: TRBV5-4; J: TRBJ1-1; CDR3: CASSLQGDGTEAFF; DNA: TGTGCCAGCAGCTTACAGGGGGATGGCACTGAAGCTTTCTTT
size: .; D: TRBD1; length: 14; V: TRBV5-1; J: TRBJ1-4; CDR3: CASSLQGSQEKLFF; DNA: TGCGCCAGCAGCTTACAGGGGAGTCAGGAAAAACTGTTTTTT
size: few; D: TRBD1; length: 13; V: TRBV10-2; J: TRBJ1-6; CDR3: CASSRQGSSPLHF; DNA: TGCGCCAGCAGCCGACAGGGGAGTTCACCCCTCCACTTT
size: .; D: .; length: 12; V: TRBV30; J: TRBJ1-1; CDR3: CAWKPGKGEAFF; DNA: TGTGCCTGGAAGCCCGGGAAGGGTGAAGCTTTCTTT
size: .; D: TRBD1; length: 15; V: TRBV18; J: TRBJ2-5; CDR3: CASSPRQGAGETQYF; DNA: TGTGCCAGCTCACCACGACAGGGGGCAGGGGAGACCCAGTACTTC
size: .; D: TRBD1; length: 17; V: TRBV19; J: TRBJ1-5; CDR3: CASSTWTGGYGNQPQHF; DNA: TGTGCCAGTAGTACCTGGACAGGGGGCTATGGCAATCAGCCCCAGCATTTT
size: .; D: .; length: 15; V: TRBV5-1; J: TRBJ2-1; CDR3: CASSLNRAIYNEQFF; DNA: TGCGCCAGCAGCTTGAACAGAGCCATCTACAATGAGCAGTTCTTC
size: .; D: TRBD1; length: 13; V: TRBV6-6; J: TRBJ2-7; CDR3: CVSTRDRDYEQYF; DNA: TGTGTCAGCACCCGGGACAGGGACTACGAGCAGTACTTC
size: .; D: .; length: 16; V: TRBV28; J: TRBJ1-3; CDR3: CASSLSGPSSGNTIYF; DNA: TGTGCCAGCAGTTTATCGGGACCGAGCTCTGGAAACACCATATATTTT
size: .; D: TRBD2; length: 15; V: TRBV6-5; J: TRBJ2-4; CDR3: CASIGAGEPKNIQYF; DNA: TGTGCCAGCATCGGAGCGGGAGAACCCAAAAACATTCAGTACTTC
size: .; D: TRBD2; length: 15; V: TRBV7-6; J: TRBJ2-5; CDR3: CASSLVGLAGETQYF; DNA: TGTGCCAGCAGCTTAGTCGGACTAGCGGGAGAGACCCAGTACTTC
size: .; D: TRBD1; length: 17; V: TRBV5-4; J: TRBJ1-2; CDR3: CASSSWTGPRGRYGYTF; DNA: TGTGCCAGCAGCTCATGGACAGGCCCCAGAGGAAGATATGGCTACACCTTC
size: once; D: .; length: 17; V: TRBV14; J: TRBJ1-6; CDR3: CASSPYQGLLKNSPLHF; DNA: TGTGCCAGCAGCCCTTACCAGGGACTCCTTAAGAACTCACCCCTCCACTTT
size: .; D: .; length: 17; V: TRBV5-6; J: TRBJ1-6; CDR3: CASSPGTQGKNNSPLHF; DNA: TGTGCCAGCAGCCCGGGGACACAGGGAAAGAATAATTCACCCCTCCACTTT
size: once; D: TRBD1; length: 12; V: TRBV7-2; J: TRBJ1-1; CDR3: CASGGGALEAFF; DNA: TGTGCCAGCGGAGGGGGCGCGTTAGAGGCTTTCTTT
size: .; D: .; length: 18; V: TRBV7-2; J: TRBJ2-6; CDR3: CASSSSVTAGAGANVLTF; DNA: TGTGCCAGCAGCTCCTCAGTAACGGCCGGCGCTGGGGCCAACGTCCTGACTTTC
size: .; D: .; length: 13; V: TRBV5-6; J: TRBJ1-2; CDR3: CASSLNSGIGYTF; DNA: TGTGCCAGCAGCTTGAACTCGGGGATCGGCTACACCTTC
size: .; D: .; length: 14; V: TRBV5-1; J: TRBJ1-5; CDR3: CASSLSGGNQPQHF; DNA: TGCGCCAGCAGCTTGTCAGGGGGCAATCAGCCCCAGCATTTT